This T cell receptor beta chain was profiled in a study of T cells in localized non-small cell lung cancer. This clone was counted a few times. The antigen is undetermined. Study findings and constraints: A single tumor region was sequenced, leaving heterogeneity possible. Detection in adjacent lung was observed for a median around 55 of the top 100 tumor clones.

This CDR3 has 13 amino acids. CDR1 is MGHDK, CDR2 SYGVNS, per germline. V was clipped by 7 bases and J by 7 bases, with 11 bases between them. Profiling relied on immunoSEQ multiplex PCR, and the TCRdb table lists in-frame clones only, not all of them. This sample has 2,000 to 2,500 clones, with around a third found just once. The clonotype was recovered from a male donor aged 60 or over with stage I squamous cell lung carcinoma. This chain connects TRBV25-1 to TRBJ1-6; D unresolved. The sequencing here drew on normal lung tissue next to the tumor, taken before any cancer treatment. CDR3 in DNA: TGTGCCAGCAATGGGTTAGGCAATTCACCCCTCCACTTT. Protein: CASNGLGNSPLHF.